These T cell receptor beta chains were read from a single sample in a study of CD8 T cells in ankylosing spondylitis. TCRdb independently ran MiXCR on the 5' RACE reads; one entry per CDR3 protein. The repertoire includes about 140,000 distinct CDR3 sequences, 7% to 10% of them detected once, and 7.3% sits in the top ten. Material: synovial fluid, either unsorted or a sorted T cell fraction (not recorded which). These receptors were taken from a male donor with ankylosing spondylitis. Both conserved end residues are trimmed from each CDR3. The listing skips clone size in some rows; elsewhere it reads once, few, many or a size class.

clone size,V gene,J gene,CDR3 protein
many,TRBV5-1,TRBJ2-5,ASTLNGLANQETQY
many,TRBV20-1,TRBJ2-7,SATGGREQY
many,TRBV30,TRBJ1-1,AWSLPTGSPF
.,TRBV5-1,TRBJ2-6,ASSLTGLSSGANVLT
many,TRBV29-1,TRBJ2-7,SVAGGPVRNEQY
.,TRBV5-4,TRBJ2-2,ASSVGTGDTGELF
many,TRBV11-1,TRBJ2-5,ASTRGIGGETQY
few,TRBV2,TRBJ2-7,ASSVWDYEQY
many,TRBV20-1,TRBJ1-5,SAESAGNQPQH
.,TRBV5-1,TRBJ1-1,ASRQTRGNTEAF
few,TRBV5-1,TRBJ2-7,ASSLAGTHPYEQY
many,TRBV6-5,TRBJ1-1,ASSYSQEMNTEAF
.,TRBV5-4,TRBJ2-4,ACKQGANTKNIQY
medium-sized,TRBV20-1,TRBJ2-7,SASRGFREQY
.,TRBV10-3,TRBJ2-3,AISERLAGSIDTQY
many,TRBV27,TRBJ2-1,ASRTPYNEQF
many,TRBV5-1,TRBJ2-3,ASSSEGTNTQY
.,TRBV4-2,TRBJ2-1,ASSQGPQGGSSYNEQF
medium-sized,TRBV27,TRBJ1-4,ASTIDSPESEKLF
many,TRBV10-3,TRBJ2-7,AITGANSYEQY
.,TRBV18,TRBJ2-2,ASSPTNEPGELF
medium-sized,TRBV7-2,TRBJ1-2,ASSLSALYGYT
medium-sized,TRBV5-4,TRBJ2-3,ASSPKERGTTDTQY
.,TRBV6-5,TRBJ1-3,ASSYTGSRAGNTIY
.,TRBV7-3,TRBJ1-6,ASSLLGADNSPLH
many,TRBV4-2,TRBJ2-7,ASSQDYGREQY
.,TRBV27,TRBJ1-6,ASRQGQGWSPLH
.,TRBV5-1,TRBJ2-2,ASSAEAGELF
many,TRBV29-1,TRBJ2-7,SVFKRTEREQY
.,TRBV10-3,TRBJ1-2,AISESTGYGYT
many,TRBV29-1,TRBJ1-2,SVVPGMGYGYT
few,TRBV4-1,TRBJ2-7,ASSQGQLGHYEQY
few,TRBV29-1,TRBJ2-3,SVEGSRRYTDTQY
.,TRBV18,TRBJ2-3,ASSPEDTQY
few,TRBV7-2,TRBJ2-7,ASSGTGYEQY
few,TRBV20-1,TRBJ2-3,SARTDLSSTDTQY
many,TRBV7-6,TRBJ2-1,ASSLRAQGGSYNEQF
many,TRBV7-2,TRBJ2-3,ASSLTGQGAWTDTQY
many,TRBV15,TRBJ2-7,ATSRDKGGYGEQY